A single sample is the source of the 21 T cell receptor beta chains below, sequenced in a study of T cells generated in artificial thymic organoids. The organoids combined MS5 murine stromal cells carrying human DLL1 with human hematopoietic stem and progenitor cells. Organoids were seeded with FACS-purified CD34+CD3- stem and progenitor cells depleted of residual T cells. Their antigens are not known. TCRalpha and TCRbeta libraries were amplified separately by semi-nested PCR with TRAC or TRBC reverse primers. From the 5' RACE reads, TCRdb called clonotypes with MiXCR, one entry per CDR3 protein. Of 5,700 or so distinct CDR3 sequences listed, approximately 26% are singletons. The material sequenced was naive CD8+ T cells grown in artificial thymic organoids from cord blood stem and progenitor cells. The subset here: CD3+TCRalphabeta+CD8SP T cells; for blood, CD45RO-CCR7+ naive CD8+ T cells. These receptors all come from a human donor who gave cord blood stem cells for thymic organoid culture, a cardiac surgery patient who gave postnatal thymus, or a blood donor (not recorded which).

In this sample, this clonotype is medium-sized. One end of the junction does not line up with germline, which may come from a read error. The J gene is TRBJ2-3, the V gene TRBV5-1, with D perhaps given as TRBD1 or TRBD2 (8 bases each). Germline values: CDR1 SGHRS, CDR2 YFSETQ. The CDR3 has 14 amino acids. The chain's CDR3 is CASQRGTGTDTQYF. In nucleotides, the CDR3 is TGCGCCAGCCAGCGGGGGACAGGCACCGATACGCAGTATTTT.

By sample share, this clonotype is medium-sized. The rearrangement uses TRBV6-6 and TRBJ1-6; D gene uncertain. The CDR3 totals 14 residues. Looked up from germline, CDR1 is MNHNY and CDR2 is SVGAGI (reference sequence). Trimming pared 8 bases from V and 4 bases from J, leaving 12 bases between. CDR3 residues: CASRHPGYNSPLHF. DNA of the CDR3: TGTGCCAGCCGACACCCCGGTTATAATTCACCCCTCCACTTT.

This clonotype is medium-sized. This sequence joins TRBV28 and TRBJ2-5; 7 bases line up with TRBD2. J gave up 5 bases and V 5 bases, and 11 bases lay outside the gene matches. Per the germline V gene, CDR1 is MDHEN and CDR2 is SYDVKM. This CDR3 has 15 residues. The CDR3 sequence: CASSPPRAGEETQYF. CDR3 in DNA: TGTGCCAGCAGTCCCCCACGGGCGGGAGAGGAGACCCAGTACTTC.

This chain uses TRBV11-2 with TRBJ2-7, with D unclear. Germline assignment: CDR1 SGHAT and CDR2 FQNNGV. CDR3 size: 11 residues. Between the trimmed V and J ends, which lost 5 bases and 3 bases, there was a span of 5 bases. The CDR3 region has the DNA TGTGCCAGCAGCCGACACTACGAGCAGTACTTC. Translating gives CASSRHYEQYF. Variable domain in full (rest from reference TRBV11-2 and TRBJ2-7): EAGVAQSPRYKIIEKRQSVAFWCNPISGHATLYWYQQILGQGPKLLIQFQNNGVVDDSQLPKDRFSAERLKGVDSTLKIQPAKLEDSAVYLCASSRHYEQYFGPGTRLTVT.

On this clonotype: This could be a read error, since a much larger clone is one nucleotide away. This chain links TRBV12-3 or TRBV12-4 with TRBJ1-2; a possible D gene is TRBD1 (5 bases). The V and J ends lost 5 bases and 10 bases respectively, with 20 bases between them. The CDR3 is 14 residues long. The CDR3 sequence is CASSPPGSYHDYTF. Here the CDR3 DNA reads TGTGCCAGCAGTCCGCCAGGGTCCTACCATGACTACACCTTC.

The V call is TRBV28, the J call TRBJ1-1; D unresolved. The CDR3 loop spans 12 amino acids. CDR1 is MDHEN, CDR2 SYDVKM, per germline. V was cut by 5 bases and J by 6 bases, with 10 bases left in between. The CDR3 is CASSLRSPEAFF. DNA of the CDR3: TGTGCCAGCAGTCTGAGGAGCCCTGAAGCTTTCTTT.

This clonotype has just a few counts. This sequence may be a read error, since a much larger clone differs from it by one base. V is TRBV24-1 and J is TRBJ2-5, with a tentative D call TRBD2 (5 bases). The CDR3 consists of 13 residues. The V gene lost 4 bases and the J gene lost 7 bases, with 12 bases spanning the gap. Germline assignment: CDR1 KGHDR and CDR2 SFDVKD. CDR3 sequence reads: CATSDREKGTQYF. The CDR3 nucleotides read TGTGCCACCAGTGACCGGGAAAAAGGGACCCAGTACTTC.

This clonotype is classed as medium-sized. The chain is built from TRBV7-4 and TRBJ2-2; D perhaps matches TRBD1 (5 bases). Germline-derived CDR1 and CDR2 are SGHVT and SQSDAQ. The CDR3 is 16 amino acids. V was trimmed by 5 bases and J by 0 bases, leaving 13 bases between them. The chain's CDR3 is CASSPWGLPNTGELFF. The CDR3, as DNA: TGTGCCAGCAGCCCATGGGGCCTACCGAACACCGGGGAGCTGTTTTTT.

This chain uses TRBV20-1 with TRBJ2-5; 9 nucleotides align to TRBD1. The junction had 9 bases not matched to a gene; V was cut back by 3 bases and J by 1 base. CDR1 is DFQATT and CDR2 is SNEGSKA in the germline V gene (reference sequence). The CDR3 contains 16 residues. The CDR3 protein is CSASPRDRALQETQYF. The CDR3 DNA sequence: TGCAGTGCTAGCCCCCGGGACAGGGCCCTCCAAGAGACCCAGTACTTC.

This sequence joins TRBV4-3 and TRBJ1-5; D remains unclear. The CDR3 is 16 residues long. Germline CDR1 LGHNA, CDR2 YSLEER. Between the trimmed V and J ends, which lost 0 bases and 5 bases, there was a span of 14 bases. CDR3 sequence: CASSQEQVAIYQPQHF. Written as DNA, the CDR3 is TGCGCCAGCAGCCAAGAGCAAGTCGCCATTTATCAGCCCCAGCATTTT.

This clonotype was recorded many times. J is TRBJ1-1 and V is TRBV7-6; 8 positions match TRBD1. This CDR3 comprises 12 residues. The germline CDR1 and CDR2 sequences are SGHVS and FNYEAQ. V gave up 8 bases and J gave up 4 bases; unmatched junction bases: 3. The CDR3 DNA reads TGTGCCAGCGTCAGGGGGCGCACTGAAGCTTTCTTT. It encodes CASVRGRTEAFF.

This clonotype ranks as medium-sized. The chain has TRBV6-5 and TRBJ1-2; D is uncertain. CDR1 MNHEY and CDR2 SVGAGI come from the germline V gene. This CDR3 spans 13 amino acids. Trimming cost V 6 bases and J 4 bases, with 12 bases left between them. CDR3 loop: CASSPRWPYGYTF. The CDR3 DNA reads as TGTGCCAGCAGCCCGCGGTGGCCCTATGGCTACACCTTC.

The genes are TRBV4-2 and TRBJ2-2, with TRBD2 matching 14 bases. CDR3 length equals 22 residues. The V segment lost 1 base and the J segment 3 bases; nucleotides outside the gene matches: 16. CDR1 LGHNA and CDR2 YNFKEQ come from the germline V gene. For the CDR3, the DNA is TGTGCCAGCAGCCAAGGGATCTTGTGGACTAGCGGGGGGAAGGTGGACACCGGGGAGCTGTTTTTT. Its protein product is CASSQGILWTSGGKVDTGELFF.

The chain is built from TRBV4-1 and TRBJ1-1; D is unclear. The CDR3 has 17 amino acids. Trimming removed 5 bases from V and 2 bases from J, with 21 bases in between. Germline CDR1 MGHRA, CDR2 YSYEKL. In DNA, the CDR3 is TGCGCCAGCAGCGGAATGACTCAGAGAAGGATCAACACTGAAGCTTTCTTT. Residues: CASSGMTQRRINTEAFF.

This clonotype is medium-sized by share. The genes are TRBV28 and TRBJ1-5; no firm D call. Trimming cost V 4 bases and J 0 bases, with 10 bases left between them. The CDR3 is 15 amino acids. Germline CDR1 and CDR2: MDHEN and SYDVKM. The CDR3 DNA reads TGTGCCAGCAGTTCGGACGGTTATAGCAATCAGCCCCAGCATTTT. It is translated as CASSSDGYSNQPQHF.

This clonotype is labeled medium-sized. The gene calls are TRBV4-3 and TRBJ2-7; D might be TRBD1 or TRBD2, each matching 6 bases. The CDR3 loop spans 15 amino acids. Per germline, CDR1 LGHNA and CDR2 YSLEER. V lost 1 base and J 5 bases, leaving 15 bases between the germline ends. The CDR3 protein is CASSQVYGGQNEQYF. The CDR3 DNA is TGCGCCAGCAGCCAAGTGTATGGGGGGCAGAACGAGCAGTACTTC.

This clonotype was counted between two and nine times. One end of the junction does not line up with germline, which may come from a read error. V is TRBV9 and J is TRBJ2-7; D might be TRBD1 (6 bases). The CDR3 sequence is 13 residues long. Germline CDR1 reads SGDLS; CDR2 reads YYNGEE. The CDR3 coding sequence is TGTGCCAGCAGCCCAGGGGCAGTCTACAAGCAGTACTTC. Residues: CASSPGAVYKQYF.

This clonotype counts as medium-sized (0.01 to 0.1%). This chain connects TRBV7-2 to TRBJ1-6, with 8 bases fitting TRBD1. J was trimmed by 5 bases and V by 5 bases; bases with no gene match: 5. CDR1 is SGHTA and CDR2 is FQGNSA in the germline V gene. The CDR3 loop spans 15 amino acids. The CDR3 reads CASSTGGWNNSPLHF. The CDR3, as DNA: TGTGCCAGCAGCACAGGGGGGTGGAATAATTCACCCCTCCACTTT.

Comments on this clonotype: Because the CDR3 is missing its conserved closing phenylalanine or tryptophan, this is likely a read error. Written as DNA, the CDR3 is TGCGCCAGCAGCCAAACTTGGCGGGGGGAATACAATGAGCAGTTCCTC. This gives the protein CASSQTWRGEYNEQFL. The chain combines TRBV4-1 with TRBJ2-1; 8 bases match TRBD2. V lost 2 bases to trimming and J lost 4 bases; unmatched junction nucleotides: 7. Germline V CDR1 and CDR2: MGHRA, YSYEKL. The CDR3 is made up of 16 amino acids.

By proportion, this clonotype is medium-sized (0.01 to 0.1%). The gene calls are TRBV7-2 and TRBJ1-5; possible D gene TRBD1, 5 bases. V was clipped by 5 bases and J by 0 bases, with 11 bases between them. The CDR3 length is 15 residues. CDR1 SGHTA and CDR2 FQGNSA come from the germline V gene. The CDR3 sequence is CASSPRGPSNQPQHF. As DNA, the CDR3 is TGTGCCAGCAGCCCCCGGGGCCCTAGCAATCAGCCCCAGCATTTT.

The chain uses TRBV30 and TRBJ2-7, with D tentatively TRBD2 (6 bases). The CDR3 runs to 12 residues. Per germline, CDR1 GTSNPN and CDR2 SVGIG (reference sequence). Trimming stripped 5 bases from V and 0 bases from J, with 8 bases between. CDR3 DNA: TGTGCCTGGGACGGGAGCTCCTACGAGCAGTACTTC. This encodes CAWDGSSYEQYF.